This passage covers 7 T cell receptor beta chains from one sample sequenced in a study of blood T cell repertoires in COVID-19. Repertoires were generated with immunoSEQ multiplex PCR, while TCRdb's copy carries only in-frame clones and drops some. The profile shows about 400,000 clones, around 84% of them singletons. Sample: peripheral blood. Receptors were obtained from a human donor in a cohort sampled during active COVID-19.

The J gene is TRBJ2-4, the V gene TRBV30, with TRBD2 matching over 14 bases. V was pared by 2 bases and J by 14 bases, with 5 bases of the junction left unmatched. CDR1 is GTSNPN and CDR2 is SVGIG in the germline V gene (reference sequence). This CDR3 is 13 amino acids long. CDR3 sequence reads: CAWSLGLAGDEYF. The CDR3, as DNA: TGTGCCTGGAGTCTGGGACTAGCGGGGGACGAGTACTTC. Looking up the rest from reference TRBV30 and TRBJ2-4 gives the full variable domain: SQTIHQWPATLVQPVGSPLSLECTVEGTSNPNLYWYRQAAGRGLQLLFYSVGIGQISSEVPQNLSASRPQDRQFILSSKKLLLSDSGFYLCAWSLGLAGDEYFGAGTRLSVL.

V usage is TRBV2 and J usage is TRBJ2-7; tentatively, D is TRBD1 (5 bases). Germline V gene sequence: CDR1 SNHLY, CDR2 FYNNEI. This CDR3 region has 14 residues. V was pared by 9 bases and J by 0 bases, with 15 bases between. The CDR3 nucleotides read TGTGCCAGTCTTCCCTCCAGGGTCTCCTACGAGCAGTACTTC. It yields the protein CASLPSRVSYEQYF.

The V and J genes are TRBV3-1 (or the pseudogene TRBV3-2) and TRBJ1-2, with TRBD1 matching over 8 bases. The CDR3 runs 14 residues. J lost 8 bases, V lost 4 bases, and 9 bases had no gene match. Germline values: CDR1 LGHDT, CDR2 YNNKEL (reference sequence). CDR3 sequence: CASSLTGALLGYTF. The DNA of the CDR3 is TGTGCCAGCAGCCTGACAGGGGCTCTCCTAGGCTACACCTTC.

The chain joins TRBV4-1 to TRBJ2-7, with TRBD2 as a possible D gene (5 bases). Germline values: CDR1 MGHRA, CDR2 YSYEKL. This CDR3 contains 17 residues. Trimming pared 1 base from V and 7 bases from J, leaving 23 bases between. CDR3 in DNA: TGCGCCAGCAGCCAAGCCCCCCTGACGGGTAACTCGGGGGAGCAGTACTTC. The encoded protein is CASSQAPLTGNSGEQYF.

V gene TRBV20-1 combines with J gene TRBJ1-2; no definite D call. The V gene lost 3 bases and the J gene lost 3 bases, with 8 bases spanning the gap. CDR1 is DFQATT, CDR2 SNEGSKA, per germline (reference sequence). This CDR3 is 12 amino acids long. CDR3 bases: TGCAGTGCTAGTACCCCAGACTATGGCTACACCTTC. Its translation: CSASTPDYGYTF.

This chain joins TRBV7-8 and TRBJ1-6, with 8 bases aligning to TRBD1. The CDR3 spans 16 residues. The junction had 11 bases not matched to a gene; V was cut back by 4 bases and J by 9 bases. Germline CDR1 is SGHVS and CDR2 is FQNEAQ. For the CDR3, the DNA is TGTGCCAGCAGCTCACCTGGGGCCAGGGGGCTTTCACCCCTCCACTTT. Residues: CASSSPGARGLSPLHF. Using reference TRBV7-8 and TRBJ1-6 for the parts outside the CDR3, the full variable domain is GAGVSQSPRYKVAKRGQDVALRCDPISGHVSLFWYQQALGQGPEFLTYFQNEAQLDKSGLPSDRFFAERPEGSVSTLKIQRTQQEDSAVYLCASSSPGARGLSPLHFGNGTRLTVT.

This clone was counted once. The chain recombines TRBV7-3 with TRBJ2-5; TRBD2 agrees at 8 bases. The CDR3 is made up of 14 amino acids. Trimming took 5 bases from V and 1 from J; bases not matched to a gene: 3. CDR1 is SGHTA and CDR2 is FQGTGA in the germline V gene. The CDR3 region is CASSPAGGQETQYF. The CDR3 DNA reads as TGTGCCAGCAGCCCCGCGGGGGGCCAAGAGACCCAGTACTTC.